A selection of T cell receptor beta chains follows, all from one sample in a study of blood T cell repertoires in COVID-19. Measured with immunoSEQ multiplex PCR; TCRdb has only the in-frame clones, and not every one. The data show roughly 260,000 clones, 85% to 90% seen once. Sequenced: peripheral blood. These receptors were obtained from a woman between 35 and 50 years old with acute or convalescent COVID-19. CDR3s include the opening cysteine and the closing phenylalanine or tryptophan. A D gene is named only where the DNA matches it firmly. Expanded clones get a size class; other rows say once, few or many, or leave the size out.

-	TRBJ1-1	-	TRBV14	CASSQIQGTEAFF	TGTGCCAGCAGCCAAATCCAGGGGACTGAAGCTTTCTTT
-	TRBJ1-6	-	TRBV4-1	CASSQVGGASSYNSPLHF	TGCGCCAGCAGCCAAGTTGGAGGGGCGAGCTCCTATAATTCACCCCTCCACTTT
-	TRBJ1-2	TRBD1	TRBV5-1	CASSLASRGLGYGYTF	TGCGCCAGCAGCTTGGCCAGCAGGGGGCTAGGCTATGGCTACACCTTC
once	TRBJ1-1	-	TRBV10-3	CAIRREGQAEAFF	TGTGCCATCAGGAGGGAAGGTCAGGCTGAAGCTTTCTTT
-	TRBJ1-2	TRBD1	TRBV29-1	CSAPDRVGGYTF	TGCAGCGCCCCGGACAGGGTTGGAGGCTACACCTTC
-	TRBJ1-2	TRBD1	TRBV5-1	CASSPMGGRGARYTF	TGCGCCAGCAGCCCAATGGGGGGCAGGGGGGCGCGCTACACCTTC
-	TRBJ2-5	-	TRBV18	CASSPAARGETQYF	TGTGCCAGCTCACCAGCCGCCCGGGGGGAGACCCAGTACTTC
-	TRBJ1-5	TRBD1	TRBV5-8	CASSFLRQGAQQPQHF	TGTGCCAGCAGCTTCCTGAGACAGGGGGCTCAGCAGCCCCAGCATTTT
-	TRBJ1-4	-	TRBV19	CASSNPLRVGNEKLFF	TGTGCCAGTAGTAACCCCTTGAGGGTTGGTAATGAAAAACTGTTTTTT
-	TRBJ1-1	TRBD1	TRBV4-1	CASSQTGTGVTEAFF	TGCGCCAGCAGCCAAACCGGGACAGGGGTCACTGAAGCTTTCTTT
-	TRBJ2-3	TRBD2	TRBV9	CASSVELIAGGQTDTQYF	TGTGCCAGCAGCGTAGAGCTGATCGCGGGGGGGCAAACAGATACGCAGTATTTT